This entry lists 13 T cell receptor beta chains sequenced from one sample in a study of PD-1 blockade in classical Hodgkin lymphoma. Time point indicated: cycle 4 day 1 (C4D1), after 6 weeks of nivolumab. Following autologous stem cell transplantation, relapse occurred in every patient, and exposure to brentuximab vedotin varied. Sequencing used immunoSEQ multiplex PCR; TCRdb keeps in-frame clones, though not all of them. The repertoire consists of tens of thousands of clones, with approximately 78% occurring once and the leading ten covering approximately 35%. Sample: peripheral blood mononuclear cells (PBMCs), taken before the fourth cycle of nivolumab. Receptors were obtained from a human donor with classical Hodgkin lymphoma.

This chain links TRBV14 with TRBJ2-7; D is perhaps TRBD1 (6 bases). V lost 1 base and J lost 2, with 15 bases in between. The germline V gene has CDR1 SGHDN and CDR2 FVKESK. The CDR3 is 16 residues long. CDR3 bases: TGTGCCAGCAGCCAAGGTCACACGGGACAAACCTACGAGCAGTACTTC. Protein product: CASSQGHTGQTYEQYF.

The rearrangement uses TRBV19 and TRBJ2-1; 9 bases are a match to TRBD1. The CDR3 runs 15 residues. J was trimmed by 6 bases and V by 7 bases; bases with no gene match: 10. Germline V lookup: CDR1 LNHDA, CDR2 SQIVND (reference sequence). Here the CDR3 reads CASTRGQGLVNEQFF. The DNA for the CDR3 is TGTGCCAGTACACGGGGACAGGGTTTAGTCAATGAGCAGTTCTTC.

The chain carries TRBV19 and TRBJ2-5; 7 nucleotides agree with TRBD1. This CDR3 has 15 amino acids. Germline V gives CDR1 LNHDA, CDR2 SQIVND (reference sequence). The V and J ends lost 1 base and 5 bases, in that order; junction bases with no gene match: 7. The CDR3: CASSIGGQSGETQYF. CDR3 DNA sequence: TGTGCCAGTAGTATAGGGGGACAGTCTGGGGAGACCCAGTACTTC.

CDR3 DNA: TGTGCCAGCAGCGGGGGACAGCTAATGAACACTGAAGCTTTCTTT. Protein sequence: CASSGGQLMNTEAFF. This chain links TRBV9 with TRBJ1-1; 7 nucleotides align to TRBD1. This CDR3 contains 15 residues. Germline values: CDR1 SGDLS, CDR2 YYNGEE. V shed 3 bases and J 0 bases; nucleotides not matched to a gene: 5.

This chain joins TRBV2 and TRBJ2-1; D may be TRBD1 (6 bases). This CDR3 spans 14 amino acids. CDR1 and CDR2 from the germline V gene are SNHLY and FYNNEI. The germline V and J ends were trimmed by 5 bases and 3 bases, with 11 bases remaining between them. CDR3 in amino acids: CASSPGDYYNEQFF. The CDR3 coding sequence is TGTGCCAGCAGTCCAGGGGATTACTACAATGAGCAGTTCTTC.

The rearrangement links TRBV9 to TRBJ2-3; D is unclear. The germline V and J ends were trimmed by 1 base and 1 base, with 10 bases remaining between them. Germline loops: CDR1 SGDLS, CDR2 YYNGEE. This CDR3 comprises 15 residues. CDR3 sequence (DNA): TGTGCCAGCAGCGTAACCTTCGTGGGCACAGATACGCAGTATTTT. Its translation is CASSVTFVGTDTQYF.

The genes are TRBV27 and TRBJ2-2; 7 nucleotides agree with TRBD2. The CDR3 is 13 residues long. Germline V gene data show CDR1 as MNHEY and CDR2 as SMNVEV (reference sequence). V lost 10 bases to trimming and J lost 4 bases; unmatched junction nucleotides: 6. The CDR3 is CATAPGGTGELFF. As DNA, the CDR3 is TGTGCCACCGCCCCGGGGGGCACCGGGGAGCTGTTTTTT.

V is TRBV13 and J is TRBJ1-1; D not resolved. CDR1 and CDR2 from the germline V gene are PRHDT and FYEKMQ (reference sequence). With 3 bases removed from V and 5 bases from J, the gap between germline ends came to 16 bases. This CDR3 region has 15 residues. The CDR3 DNA sequence: TGTGCCAGCAGCTTCCCCCCCCCGCGGCGAACTGAAGCTTTCTTT. Translated, it gives CASSFPPPRRTEAFF.

The rearrangement uses TRBV11-3 and TRBJ2-2; D remains ambiguous. V was clipped by 2 bases and J by 6 bases, with 7 bases between them. CDR1 is SGHNT and CDR2 is YENEEA in the germline V gene. The CDR3 sequence is 13 residues long. CDR3: CASSLTASGELFF. The CDR3 DNA follows: TGTGCCAGCAGCTTAACAGCCTCCGGGGAGCTGTTTTTT.

The rearrangement uses TRBV5-6 and TRBJ1-2; 7 bases map to TRBD1. V was pared by 4 bases and J by 0 bases, with 6 bases of the junction left unmatched. Germline V gene sequence: CDR1 SGHDT, CDR2 YYEEEE. CDR3 length: 15 residues. CDR3 loop: CASSPIDRANYGYTF. The CDR3 DNA is TGTGCCAGCAGCCCTATTGACAGGGCTAACTATGGCTACACCTTC.

The V and J genes are TRBV2 and TRBJ1-2; 9 bases agree with TRBD1. CDR1 SNHLY and CDR2 FYNNEI come from the germline V gene. CDR3 size: 14 residues. With V trimmed by 5 bases and J by 7 bases, 8 bases remained unmatched. CDR3 in amino acids: CASSTRTGVAGYTF. In nucleotides, the CDR3 is TGTGCCAGCAGTACTCGGACAGGGGTCGCTGGCTACACCTTC.

The chain's CDR3 is CASSSGQDYEQYF. As DNA, the CDR3 is TGTGCCAGCAGCTCGGGACAGGACTACGAGCAGTACTTC. This sequence joins TRBV13 and TRBJ2-7, with 8 positions matching TRBD1. The CDR3 is 13 residues long. Germline CDR1 and CDR2: PRHDT and FYEKMQ (reference sequence). The junction had 2 bases not matched to a gene; V was cut back by 4 bases and J by 3 bases.

V usage is TRBV9 and J usage is TRBJ1-4; TRBD1 aligns across 7 bases. J was trimmed by 4 bases and V by 0 bases; bases with no gene match: 3. The CDR3 extends over 15 amino acids. Germline CDR1 SGDLS, CDR2 YYNGEE. The CDR3 sequence: CASSVAPGGNEKLFF. The CDR3 DNA reads as TGTGCCAGCAGCGTAGCACCAGGGGGTAATGAAAAACTGTTTTTT.